Listed below are T cell receptor beta chains from one sample, sequenced in a study of blood T cell repertoires in COVID-19. The table came from immunoSEQ multiplex PCR; TCRdb's copy has only in-frame clones and leaves some out. The sample lists 100,000 or so clones, 65% to 90% occurring once. The sequenced material came from peripheral blood. The receptors were gathered from a man aged 55 to 69 with acute or convalescent COVID-19. Both conserved end residues are part of each CDR3.

v_call: TRBV9; j_call: TRBJ2-1; cdr3_aa: CASSFRTGSSYNEQFF
v_call: TRBV6-5; j_call: TRBJ1-3; cdr3_aa: CASSYGTGHSGNTIYF
v_call: TRBV5-1; j_call: TRBJ2-1; cdr3_aa: CASMGGSSYNEQFF
v_call: TRBV5-4; j_call: TRBJ2-1; cdr3_aa: CASSSSASRGNEQFF
v_call: TRBV7-2; j_call: TRBJ2-3; cdr3_aa: CASSFGLPSTDTQYF
v_call: TRBV18; j_call: TRBJ2-3; cdr3_aa: CASSQNWRSSTDTQYF
v_call: TRBV7-2; j_call: TRBJ2-7; cdr3_aa: CASSLGGSGGYEQYF
v_call: TRBV11-3; j_call: TRBJ2-3; cdr3_aa: CASSSRTSGVSTDTQYF
v_call: TRBV2; j_call: TRBJ1-1; cdr3_aa: CARRRGLTEAFF
v_call: TRBV11-2; j_call: TRBJ1-1; cdr3_aa: CASSSLMDSMNTEAFF
v_call: TRBV5-1; j_call: TRBJ2-2; cdr3_aa: CASSLAQANTGELFF
v_call: TRBV5-4; j_call: TRBJ1-6; cdr3_aa: CASSFGQGNSPLHF
v_call: TRBV3-1/TRBV3-2; j_call: TRBJ1-1; cdr3_aa: CASSQGPVNTEAFF
v_call: TRBV3-1/TRBV3-2; j_call: TRBJ1-3; cdr3_aa: CASSQEGGRTIYF
v_call: TRBV2; j_call: TRBJ1-1; cdr3_aa: CASSGTGSSEAFF
v_call: TRBV9; j_call: TRBJ1-1; cdr3_aa: CASSAAGGSLAFF
v_call: TRBV5-1; j_call: TRBJ1-2; cdr3_aa: CASSLAGQGGGYTF
v_call: TRBV7-2; j_call: TRBJ2-1; cdr3_aa: CASSPRTSGAYNEQFF
v_call: TRBV7-6; j_call: TRBJ2-3; cdr3_aa: CASSHRLFTDTQYF
v_call: TRBV5-1; j_call: TRBJ1-1; cdr3_aa: CASSLAGGNTEAFF
v_call: TRBV4-3; j_call: TRBJ1-1; cdr3_aa: CASSQGTEKAFF
v_call: TRBV6-2/TRBV6-3; j_call: TRBJ1-1; cdr3_aa: CASSPRQASTEAFF
v_call: TRBV3-1/TRBV3-2; j_call: TRBJ2-5; cdr3_aa: CASSLPRGETQYF
v_call: TRBV18; j_call: TRBJ1-6; cdr3_aa: CASSPEGSYNSPLHF
v_call: TRBV2; j_call: TRBJ1-1; cdr3_aa: CASRIQRNTEAFF
v_call: TRBV3-1/TRBV3-2; j_call: TRBJ2-2; cdr3_aa: CASSLAQFTGELFF
v_call: TRBV7-2; j_call: TRBJ1-2; cdr3_aa: CASSSRGQGFSGYTF
v_call: TRBV7-8; j_call: TRBJ2-2; cdr3_aa: CASSQRQRATTGELFF
v_call: TRBV12-3/TRBV12-4; j_call: TRBJ2-7; cdr3_aa: CASRLGQYEQYF
v_call: TRBV30; j_call: TRBJ2-3; cdr3_aa: CAWSETGTLGGTDTQYF
v_call: TRBV5-1; j_call: TRBJ2-1; cdr3_aa: CASSLEPLAGGPPYNEQFF
v_call: TRBV9; j_call: TRBJ2-3; cdr3_aa: CASRGLALSDTQYF
v_call: TRBV19; j_call: TRBJ1-4; cdr3_aa: CASSMTGGYEKLFF
v_call: TRBV2; j_call: TRBJ2-3; cdr3_aa: CASNLEGAADTQYF
v_call: TRBV5-4; j_call: TRBJ1-2; cdr3_aa: CASSLQSGVGYTF
v_call: TRBV4-1; j_call: TRBJ1-5; cdr3_aa: CASSQDPGNSNQPQHF
v_call: TRBV6-5; j_call: TRBJ2-3; cdr3_aa: CASSLGTANTDTQYF
v_call: TRBV7-2; j_call: TRBJ2-7; cdr3_aa: CASSLVGARVSYEQYF
v_call: TRBV29-1; j_call: TRBJ1-1; cdr3_aa: CSVGQGRTEAFF
v_call: TRBV4-3; j_call: TRBJ2-3; cdr3_aa: CASSRRTGGGTDTQYF
v_call: TRBV7-7; j_call: TRBJ2-3; cdr3_aa: CASSLGGGADTQYF
v_call: TRBV7-2; j_call: TRBJ1-2; cdr3_aa: CASSPAIGGYGYTF
v_call: TRBV3-1/TRBV3-2; j_call: TRBJ1-2; cdr3_aa: CASSQPRGANYGYTF
v_call: TRBV5-4; j_call: TRBJ2-5; cdr3_aa: CASSPIAGEGETQYF